These 22 T cell receptor beta chains share one sample of origin, sequenced in a study of shared clonotypes between healthy human individuals. Generated by immunoSEQ multiplex PCR, the TCRdb table keeps only in-frame clones and is missing some. The data show fewer than 400,000 clones, approximately 74% seen once. The specimen sequenced was memory CD4+ T cells sorted from blood. As for subset: CD45RA-negative fraction. The receptor source for this set is a man aged 30 to 39 in good health.

The rearrangement uses TRBV4-1 and TRBJ1-1; 8 nucleotides align to TRBD1. Germline V gene sequence: CDR1 MGHRA, CDR2 YSYEKL. The CDR3 has 16 amino acids. The J segment lost 6 bases and the V segment lost 0 bases, leaving 9 bases of the junction unmatched. CDR3 in amino acids: CASSQDFRRGQAEAFF. The CDR3 nucleotides are TGCGCCAGCAGCCAAGATTTTCGCAGGGGGCAGGCTGAAGCTTTCTTT.

This clone appeared many times. The gene calls are TRBV18 and TRBJ2-1, with TRBD2 matching 7 bases. The junction had 11 bases not matched to a gene; V was cut back by 3 bases and J by 9 bases. Germline assignment: CDR1 KGHSH and CDR2 LQKENI. The length of the CDR3 is 15 residues. The CDR3 sequence: CASSPDWGGRAEQFF. The DNA for the CDR3 is TGTGCCAGCTCACCGGATTGGGGGGGTAGGGCTGAGCAGTTCTTC.

This clone came up a few times. The chain recombines TRBV7-6 with TRBJ1-3; tentatively, D is TRBD1 (6 bases). V lost 1 base to trimming and J lost 2 bases, with 12 bases between them. This CDR3 is built from 16 residues. CDR1 and CDR2 from the germline V gene are SGHVS and FNYEAQ. CDR3 in DNA: TGTGCCAGCAGCTTAGAACACAGGGAACCTGGAAACACCATATATTTT. Amino acids: CASSLEHREPGNTIYF.

J is TRBJ2-5 and V is TRBV15, with TRBD2 matching 9 bases. CDR3 length equals 18 residues. V was clipped by 1 base and J by 4 bases; unmatched bases: 13. Germline-derived CDR1 and CDR2 are LNHNV and YYDKDF (reference sequence). CDR3 in amino acids: CATSRGSSGEIVSETQYF. DNA for the CDR3: TGTGCCACCAGCAGAGGATCTAGCGGGGAGATAGTTTCAGAGACCCAGTACTTC.

This clone was counted only a few times. V and J are TRBV28 and TRBJ2-1, with 13 bases identical to TRBD2. Germline CDR1 reads MDHEN; CDR2 reads SYDVKM. This CDR3 has 15 residues. V was pared by 5 bases and J by 7 bases, with 5 bases of the junction left unmatched. The DNA for the CDR3 is TGTGCCAGCAGTCGGACTAGCGGGAGTTTAAATGAGCAGTTCTTC. Amino acids: CASSRTSGSLNEQFF.

This chain links TRBV2 with TRBJ1-5; 9 nucleotides align to TRBD1. Germline V gene data show CDR1 as SNHLY and CDR2 as FYNNEI. This CDR3 is built from 13 residues. V lost 5 bases to trimming and J lost 5 bases; unmatched junction nucleotides: 1. CDR3 bases: TGTGCCAGCAGTAGACAGGGGGATCAGCCCCAGCATTTT. Translated, it gives CASSRQGDQPQHF. Combining the CDR3 with reference TRBV2 and TRBJ1-5 gives the whole variable domain EPEVTQTPSHQVTQMGQEVILRCVPISNHLYFYWYRQILGQKVEFLVSFYNNEISEKSEIFDDQFSVERPDGSNFTLKIRSTKLEDSAMYFCASSRQGDQPQHFGDGTRLSIL.

This rearrangement joins TRBV7-9 to TRBJ2-6, with D maybe TRBD1 (6 bases). Germline V gives CDR1 SEHNR, CDR2 FQNEAQ (reference sequence). This CDR3 spans 17 amino acids. Deletions cut 3 bases from V and 2 bases from J, with 14 bases between. CDR3 DNA: TGTGCCAGCAGCTTTCGGGAACAGGGTACTGGGGCCAACGTCCTGACTTTC. Amino acid sequence: CASSFREQGTGANVLTF.

The rearrangement uses TRBV5-1 and TRBJ2-2, with D hard to call. This CDR3 has 14 amino acids. Germline CDR1 is SGHRS and CDR2 is YFSETQ. Between the trimmed V and J ends, which lost 4 bases and 4 bases, there was a span of 11 bases. This chain's CDR3 is CASSVGSLTGELFF. In DNA, the CDR3 is TGCGCCAGCAGCGTCGGTAGCCTCACCGGGGAGCTGTTTTTT.

The rearrangement joins TRBV19 to TRBJ2-7; 7 bases are a match to TRBD1. Germline CDR1 and CDR2: LNHDA and SQIVND (reference sequence). This CDR3 comprises 15 residues. V was pared by 5 bases and J by 2 bases, with 9 bases of the junction left unmatched. DNA of the CDR3: TGTGCCAGTAGTGCTGGACAGGCCATACCCTACGAGCAGTACTTC. Its translation is CASSAGQAIPYEQYF. The full variable domain, completed using reference TRBV19 and TRBJ2-7, is DGGITQSPKYLFRKEGQNVTLSCEQNLNHDAMYWYRQDPGQGLRLIYYSQIVNDFQKGDIAEGYSVSREKKESFPLTVTSAQKNPTAFYLCASSAGQAIPYEQYFGPGTRLTVT.

V gene TRBV28 combines with J gene TRBJ2-5; TRBD1 matches at 10 bases. Germline V gene sequence: CDR1 MDHEN, CDR2 SYDVKM. The junction had 1 base not matched to a gene; V was cut back by 0 bases and J by 3 bases. The CDR3 is 15 residues long. This chain's CDR3 is CASSLWTGGEETQYF. The CDR3 nucleotides are TGTGCCAGCAGTTTATGGACAGGGGGCGAAGAGACCCAGTACTTC.

The chain employs TRBV7-2 and TRBJ2-1; no clear D gene. The CDR3 spans 13 residues. The V gene lost 5 bases and the J gene lost 5 bases, with 10 bases spanning the gap. Germline CDR1 is SGHTA and CDR2 is FQGNSA. CDR3 DNA: TGTGCCAGCAGCACGCGGATAAACAATGAGCAGTTCTTC. This encodes CASSTRINNEQFF.

DNA for the CDR3: TGTGCCAGCAGCTTTCCGGGACCTCCCTACGAGCAGTACTTC. Translation gives CASSFPGPPYEQYF. The genes are TRBV5-4 and TRBJ2-7; the D gene could be TRBD1 or TRBD2 (5 bases each). This CDR3 spans 14 amino acids. CDR1 SGHNT and CDR2 YYREEE come from the germline V gene (reference sequence). V lost 2 bases and J 2 bases, leaving 11 bases between the germline ends.

V usage is TRBV7-9 and J usage is TRBJ1-5, with D uncertain. Trimming shortened V by 5 bases and J by 5 bases, and 10 bases separated the two germline ends. Germline V gene sequence: CDR1 SEHNR, CDR2 FQNEAQ (reference sequence). This CDR3 region has 13 residues. The CDR3 DNA is TGTGCCAGCAGCCTGGCCCCCCATCAGCCCCAGCATTTT. Amino acids: CASSLAPHQPQHF.

This sequence joins TRBV30 and TRBJ2-7, with a possible D match to TRBD1 (5 bases). The CDR3 covers 14 residues. Germline V gives CDR1 GTSNPN, CDR2 SVGIG (reference sequence). V dropped 2 bases and J dropped 3 bases, with 14 bases sitting between them. The DNA for the CDR3 is TGTGCCTGGAGTCAGGGTGGATCTCTCTACGAGCAGTACTTC. The encoded protein is CAWSQGGSLYEQYF. Full variable domain (rest looked up from reference TRBV30 and TRBJ2-7): SQTIHQWPATLVQPVGSPLSLECTVEGTSNPNLYWYRQAAGRGLQLLFYSVGIGQISSEVPQNLSASRPQDRQFILSSKKLLLSDSGFYLCAWSQGGSLYEQYFGPGTRLTVT.

This chain connects TRBV5-1 to TRBJ2-3; no firm D call. V was cut by 0 bases and J by 3 bases, with 2 bases left in between. Germline V gives CDR1 SGHRS, CDR2 YFSETQ. The CDR3 loop spans 12 amino acids. The CDR3 region has the DNA TGCGCCAGCAGCTTGGATACAGATACGCAGTATTTT. Translating gives CASSLDTDTQYF.

This clone was counted between two and nine times. The chain uses TRBV2 and TRBJ1-2; TRBD1 is a possible D gene (5 bases). Trimming took off 6 bases at V and 8 bases at J, with 19 bases between the two ends. The germline V gene encodes CDR1 SNHLY and CDR2 FYNNEI. CDR3 length: 14 amino acids. CDR3 loop: CASSTGTLMAGYTF. For the CDR3, the DNA is TGTGCCAGCAGCACCGGGACCCTAATGGCGGGCTACACCTTC.

The V and J genes are TRBV7-2 and TRBJ2-1, with no clear D. This CDR3 is 13 amino acids long. CDR1 is SGHTA and CDR2 is FQGNSA in the germline V gene. Trimming removed 5 bases from V and 8 bases from J, with 13 bases in between. The CDR3 reads CASSPRNGDEQFF. For the CDR3, the DNA is TGTGCCAGCAGCCCACGGAATGGGGATGAGCAGTTCTTC.

This clone was seen more than once but under ten times. J is TRBJ1-4 and V is TRBV6-1; a possible D gene is TRBD1 (5 bases). Deletions cut 2 bases from V and 7 bases from J, with 17 bases between. Germline assignment: CDR1 MNHNS and CDR2 SASEGT. This CDR3 has 16 residues. Here the CDR3 DNA reads TGTGCCAGCAGTGAAAGGTTGTTGCAGGGTGGTGAAAAACTGTTTTTT. This translates into CASSERLLQGGEKLFF.

The chain employs TRBV7-6 and TRBJ2-2, with 7 bases that match TRBD2. The V gene end was trimmed by 3 bases and the J gene end by 2 bases; junction bases not matched to a gene: 12. The CDR3 sequence is 18 residues long. The germline CDR1 and CDR2 sequences are SGHVS and FNYEAQ. This CDR3 reads CASSLIGVGRVNTGELFF. CDR3 in DNA: TGTGCCAGCAGCTTGATAGGTGTAGGGAGGGTCAACACCGGGGAGCTGTTTTTT.

CDR3 sequence reads: CAISGVQTTSGRRVGSYNEQFF. Here the CDR3 DNA reads TGTGCCATCAGTGGGGTTCAGACGACTAGCGGGAGGAGGGTCGGCTCCTACAATGAGCAGTTCTTC. The chain has TRBV10-3 and TRBJ2-1, with 13 positions matching TRBD2. The junction had 18 bases not matched to a gene; V was cut back by 4 bases and J by 0 bases. This CDR3 is 22 amino acids long. Germline V gives CDR1 ENHRY, CDR2 SYGVKD.

At least ten counts were recorded for this clone. This chain links TRBV5-1 with TRBJ2-3, with 8 bases fitting TRBD2. V was clipped by 1 base and J by 1 base; unmatched bases: 5. Germline lookup yields CDR1 SGHRS and CDR2 YFSETQ. CDR3 size: 16 residues. CDR3 sequence (DNA): TGCGCCAGCAGCTTGTATAGCGGGACGGGCACAGATACGCAGTATTTT. Translation gives CASSLYSGTGTDTQYF.

This rearrangement joins TRBV5-4 to TRBJ2-7; either TRBD1 or TRBD2 may fit D (7 bases each). Deletions cut 3 bases from V and 4 bases from J, with 14 bases between. Germline values: CDR1 SGHNT, CDR2 YYREEE (reference sequence). The CDR3 loop spans 14 amino acids. The CDR3 spells CASSSNRGGYEQYF. In DNA, the CDR3 is TGTGCCAGCAGCTCCAACAGGGGAGGGTACGAGCAGTACTTC.